This is a list of T cell receptor beta chains from one sample in a study of control samples from healthy donors and cancer patients. Only in-frame clones appear in the TCRdb table, and some are missing; sequencing was by immunoSEQ multiplex PCR. Among approximately 100,000 clones listed, about 89% were seen once. Sequencing was done on a sample of blood. These receptors all stem from a man aged 25-45 years in good health. The CDR3 runs from the conserved cysteine through the conserved F or W. A D gene is named only where the DNA matches it firmly. Rows may omit the clone size; those that give it use once, few, many or a size class.

clone_size	d_call	j_call	v_call	cdr3_aa	cdr3_nt
once	NA	TRBJ1-3	TRBV4-1	CASSQDIGGAAGGNTIYF	TGCGCCAGCAGCCAAGATATTGGGGGGGCGGCAGGGGGAAACACCATATATTTT
once	TRBD2	TRBJ2-2	TRBV7-2	CASASSGGINGELFF	TGTGCCAGCGCTTCTAGCGGGGGTATTAACGGGGAGCTGTTTTTT
NA	TRBD1	TRBJ1-1	TRBV11-2	CASIAGGRGDGFF	TGTGCCAGCATCGCAGGGGGACGCGGCGATGGTTTCTTT
NA	TRBD1	TRBJ1-2	TRBV6-1	CASSGALDRGPRGYTF	TGTGCCAGCAGTGGGGCCCTCGACAGGGGCCCGAGGGGCTACACCTTC
NA	NA	TRBJ2-5	TRBV7-2	CASSSDWLKTQYF	TGTGCCAGCAGCTCGGACTGGTTGAAGACCCAGTACTTC
few	TRBD1	TRBJ2-2	TRBV25-1	CASSEGTGPPGELFF	TGTGCCAGCAGTGAGGGGACAGGGCCCCCCGGGGAGCTGTTTTTT
NA	NA	TRBJ2-1	TRBV19	CASSIDGRDSYNEQFF	TGTGCCAGTAGTATAGATGGCAGAGACTCCTACAATGAGCAGTTCTTC
NA	NA	TRBJ2-3	TRBV2	CASSGRGTSTDTQYF	TGTGCCAGCAGCGGACGGGGAACTAGCACAGATACGCAGTATTTT
NA	TRBD2	TRBJ2-7	TRBV30	CAWTPGGDYEQYF	TGTGCCTGGACCCCGGGGGGGGACTACGAGCAGTACTTC
NA	NA	TRBJ2-1	TRBV7-9	CTSIPDYSYNEQFF	TGTACCAGCATACCGGACTATTCCTACAATGAGCAGTTCTTC
few	NA	TRBJ1-2	TRBV24-1	CATSDSKDYGYTF	TGTGCCACCAGTGATTCGAAAGACTATGGCTACACCTTC
once	NA	TRBJ2-3	TRBV5-8	CASSLGTDPSTDTQYF	TGTGCCAGCAGCTTGGGGACGGACCCTAGCACAGATACGCAGTATTTT
NA	NA	TRBJ2-7	TRBV6-5	CASRQGAEQYF	TGTGCCAGCAGGCAGGGTGCCGAGCAGTACTTC
NA	NA	TRBJ2-7	TRBV19	CASSIDRPGEQYF	TGTGCCAGTAGTATAGATCGCCCCGGCGAGCAGTACTTC
NA	NA	TRBJ2-3	TRBV19	CASSMTPISTDTQYF	TGTGCCAGTAGTATGACTCCCATTAGCACAGATACGCAGTATTTT
few	NA	TRBJ1-5	TRBV6-6	CASSYISGSNQPQHF	TGTGCCAGCAGTTACATTTCGGGGTCCAATCAGCCCCAGCATTTT
NA	TRBD1	TRBJ1-1	TRBV19	CASSSPDRGGTEAFF	TGTGCCAGTAGTTCTCCGGACAGGGGGGGCACTGAAGCTTTCTTT
NA	TRBD1	TRBJ1-1	TRBV30	CAWEPGQGSEAFF	TGTGCCTGGGAGCCGGGACAGGGGTCTGAAGCTTTCTTT
NA	TRBD2	TRBJ2-1	TRBV27	CASSYGRGGYNEQFF	TGTGCCAGCAGTTATGGCCGCGGGGGGTACAATGAGCAGTTCTTC
NA	NA	TRBJ2-1	TRBV5-4	CASSGGSSYNEQFF	TGTGCCAGCAGCGGCGGTTCCTCCTACAATGAGCAGTTCTTC
NA	TRBD2	TRBJ2-5	TRBV7-8	CASSLSGGPPETQYF	TGTGCCAGCAGCCTTAGCGGGGGCCCTCCGGAGACCCAGTACTTC
NA	TRBD2	TRBJ2-3	TRBV18	CASSLGLGTDTQYF	TGTGCCAGCTCACTGGGACTAGGCACAGATACGCAGTATTTT
NA	NA	TRBJ2-3	TRBV12-3/TRBV12-4	CASKGITDTQYF	TGTGCCAGCAAAGGCATCACAGATACGCAGTATTTT
NA	NA	TRBJ2-5	TRBV19	CASSSGTAKETQYF	TGTGCCAGTAGTAGCGGGACAGCTAAAGAGACCCAGTACTTC
NA	NA	TRBJ2-2	TRBV25-1	CASSDPEGGWTGELFF	TGTGCCAGCAGTGACCCTGAGGGGGGTTGGACCGGGGAGCTGTTTTTT
NA	NA	TRBJ2-6	TRBV3-1/TRBV3-2	CASSPSGANVLTF	TGTGCCAGCAGCCCCTCTGGGGCCAACGTCCTGACTTTC
NA	NA	TRBJ2-5	TRBV6-6	CASEPGSPQETQYF	TGTGCCAGCGAACCAGGCTCTCCTCAAGAGACCCAGTACTTC
NA	NA	TRBJ1-2	TRBV6-2/TRBV6-3	CASSYSATESSYTF	TGTGCCAGCAGTTACTCCGCGACCGAATCTTCCTACACCTTC
NA	NA	TRBJ1-1	TRBV19	CASSISSREGTEAFF	TGTGCCAGTAGTATCTCGAGCCGAGAGGGCACTGAAGCTTTCTTT
NA	TRBD2	TRBJ2-7	TRBV27	CASSPPGGYYEQYF	TGTGCCAGCAGCCCCCCGGGGGGTTATTACGAGCAGTACTTC
NA	NA	TRBJ1-5	TRBV10-3	CAISDPDRPQHF	TGTGCCATCAGTGATCCCGACCGGCCCCAGCATTTT
few	NA	TRBJ1-2	TRBV30	CAWSPVLNYGYTF	TGTGCCTGGAGTCCCGTCCTCAACTATGGCTACACCTTC
NA	NA	TRBJ2-1	TRBV30	CAWTSTGLSYNEQFF	TGTGCCTGGACTTCGACAGGACTCTCCTACAATGAGCAGTTCTTC
NA	NA	TRBJ1-1	TRBV7-9	CASSPYPNRLNTEAFF	TGTGCCAGCAGCCCCTACCCCAACAGGTTGAACACTGAAGCTTTCTTT
NA	TRBD2	TRBJ2-5	TRBV5-6	CASSPPSGGAHQETQYF	TGTGCCAGCAGCCCTCCTAGCGGGGGGGCCCACCAAGAGACCCAGTACTTC
NA	NA	TRBJ1-2	TRBV14	CASSPGRNYGYTF	TGTGCCAGCAGCCCCGGACGGAACTATGGCTACACCTTC
NA	NA	TRBJ1-3	TRBV9	CASSPPSSGNTIYF	TGTGCCAGCAGCCCGCCGAGCTCTGGAAACACCATATATTTT
NA	NA	TRBJ1-1	TRBV11-2	CASSLHPGGVPTEAFF	TGTGCCAGCAGCCTTCACCCGGGGGGGGTCCCCACTGAAGCTTTCTTT
few	TRBD1	TRBJ1-1	TRBV27	CASRPGGAGTEAFF	TGTGCCAGCAGGCCAGGGGGCGCGGGAACTGAAGCTTTCTTT
NA	NA	TRBJ1-1	TRBV4-1	CASSQDLRTVEAFF	TGCGCCAGCAGCCAAGATCTCCGGACAGTAGAAGCTTTCTTT
NA	NA	TRBJ2-1	TRBV5-5	CASSSGVNEQFF	TGTGCCAGCAGTTCCGGGGTTAATGAGCAGTTCTTC
few	NA	TRBJ1-2	TRBV19	CASSLAPGALYGYTF	TGTGCCAGTAGTTTAGCCCCAGGGGCCCTCTATGGCTACACCTTC